The 3 T cell receptor beta chains below all came from one sample that was sequenced in a study of blood T cell repertoires in COVID-19 (dated by TCRdb to the early 2020s). The library relied on the immunoSEQ multiplex PCR assay. Drawn from immuneACCESS, this table holds only the in-frame rearrangements with V and J called that TCRdb kept. Clones are partly lost; checked studies trace under half to an unresolved V gene and leave the rest unexplained. The sample table lists 300,000 to 450,000 clones, roughly 90% of them with a count of one. Together, the top ten hold around 2.8% of the sample. Input material: peripheral blood. The source is a woman in her 30s with COVID-19, enrolled during active disease.

The chain recombines TRBV7-9 with TRBJ1-5; D may be TRBD1 (6 bases). The germline V gene encodes CDR1 SEHNR and CDR2 FQNEAQ (reference sequence). Trimming took 2 bases from V and 4 from J, leaving 12 bases between them. This CDR3 region has 15 residues. This CDR3 is CASSLLGQQNQPQHF. The CDR3 DNA is TGTGCCAGCAGCTTACTCGGACAGCAAAATCAGCCCCAGCATTTT.

The rearrangement links TRBV7-2 to TRBJ2-5; tentatively, D is TRBD1 (6 bases). Trimming took 5 bases from V and 4 from J, leaving 23 bases between them. Germline CDR1 and CDR2: SGHTA and FQGNSA. The CDR3 loop spans 17 amino acids. The DNA of the CDR3 is TGTGCCAGCAGCCCCAACTCAGGATGGGGGCGGAGAGAGACCCAGTACTTC. Its translation: CASSPNSGWGRRETQYF.

The J gene is TRBJ2-3, the V gene TRBV9, with 9 bases lining up with TRBD2. Germline CDR1 and CDR2: SGDLS and YYNGEE. This CDR3 has 15 residues. V shed 6 bases and J 2 bases; nucleotides not matched to a gene: 7. This CDR3 is CASTEASGTTDTQYF. The CDR3 DNA reads TGTGCCAGCACCGAAGCTAGCGGGACCACAGATACGCAGTATTTT.